This T cell receptor beta chain emerged from a study of shared clonotypes between healthy human individuals (dated by TCRdb to the early 2020s). About the investigation overall: A few men and two women, aged 18 to 49 years, made up the cohort. Per donor, three plates each were used for CD4 naive and CD4 memory, two for CD8 naive, and one for CD8 memory. Blood TCR repertoires of roughly five healthy adults were deeply sequenced to estimate repertoire size and the extent of clonotype sharing between individuals. Libraries were prepared and TCR repertoires were sequenced by different laboratories using diverse techniques, in order to increase sequencing depth and limit assay-specific biases. Leukapheresis yielded between about 0.9 and 9 billion PBMCs per donor. Findings and caveats that apply to the study as a whole: Naive subsets generally had larger estimated clonotype richness than memory subsets did. Sampling was restricted to blood, and TCR repertoires in tissue are likely to differ from TCR repertoires in blood. Compared with non-shared clonotypes, clonotypes shared by all four sorted-subset donors had higher generation probabilities. Rarefaction of sorted-subset datasets indicated incomplete sequencing despite the large sequencing depth. Because the study included only a small number of donors, the genetic and exposure-history diversity represented was limited. Sharing across several donors was observed for about 5% of naive CD4, under 4% of naive CD8, about 2.5% of memory CD4, and 0.4% of memory CD8 clonotypes. Pairwise subsampling indicated that sequencing depth was expected to affect the degree of clonotype sharing among donors.

CD8 naive samples consisted of CD45RO-negative cells that were positively selected for CCR7, yielding a CD45RA+CCR7+ population without TemRA cells. The donors were healthy, HIV-negative adults with no recently reported acute infections or vaccinations. Every donor was a Caucasian adult residing in Nashville, Tennessee, USA. Blood was collected by leukapheresis, and PBMCs were isolated by Ficoll-Histopaque density gradient centrifugation and then cryopreserved in liquid nitrogen vapor phase. Analytical flow cytometry was used to check the purity and quantity of each magnetically sorted T cell population. From each sorted fraction, genomic DNA was isolated and quantified by UV absorbance on a Nanodrop 2000c. About this clone itself: The target of this receptor is not known. No base quality information exists; no much larger clone differs at one position. Different DNA sequences within this sample yield the same CDR3.

Deletion took 0 bases off V and 2 bases off J, with a span of 8 bases between the germline ends. CDR1 and CDR2 are drawn from the germline V gene (reference sequence): SEHNR, FQNEAQ. Inclusive of the bounding cysteine and phenylalanine, the CDR3 is 14 residues long. The sequence is cut down to CDR3 DNA, 42 bases in frame from base 1. Using the deep immunoSEQ assay, multiplex PCR amplified TCR CDR3 regions from genomic DNA. Extracted genomic DNA from each cell subset was spread evenly across all wells of several immunoSEQ 96-well plates, with each plate serving as a replicate. For sorted subsets, about 200 ng genomic DNA, equal to 25,000 to 35,000 T cell genomes, was loaded into each replicate PCR. The purified libraries were quantified using a Qubit 3.0 fluorometer, sized with a Bioanalyzer 2100, and then quantified again using the KAPA Library Quantification kit. A separate single-read 150-cycle Illumina NextSeq 550 flow cell was used to sequence each immunoSEQ 96-well plate. As for the authors' bioinformatics: The immunoSEQ output contained only junctional sequences without quality scores, so filtering could not match that applied to full-length reads. To assign V/J genes and CDR3, sequences were annotated against IMGT germline references using PyIR, a Python wrapper for IgBLAST v1.9. Any read was removed if the V/J assignment was weak (E-value above 1e-6), the CDR3 was missing, or the read contained stop codons, out-of-frame junctions, or ambiguous translated residues. A V3J clonotype was defined by an identical inferred V gene, J gene, and CDR3 amino acid sequence. Percentage overlap between repertoires was calculated by dividing the number of shared unique clonotypes by the size of the smaller repertoire. Richness of each repertoire was evaluated using RTK rarefaction, the Chao1 estimator, and Recon v2.1 estimates of unobserved clonotypes. OLGA was used to compute generation probabilities for all TCRbeta clonotypes that the gDNA method yielded from a handful of donors. TCRdb stores this immuneACCESS table with in-frame sequences only. Part of the clones is absent; in the studies checked, under half of the shortfall reflects unresolved V genes, and no reason is known for the rest. The V and J calls and clone size are taken from that table; D and trimming were inferred from the DNA. In all, the sample holds roughly 2.1 million clones, and just over 90% of those were seen once. The top ten clonotypes cover more than 1.5% of the sample.

The clonotype was recovered from a man aged 18-30 years in good health. Some clones in this sample may be carry-over from other donors' samples. The sample comprised naive CD8+ T cells from PBMCs. The sample's cell subset or site label, in plain terms: CD45RA+CCR7+. The rearrangement combines TRBV7-9 with TRBJ2-7; TRBD1 might be the D gene, on 6 matching bases. The DNA is as follows: TGTGCCAGCAGCTTAGCGGGGGCGGCCTACGAGCAGTACTTC. It translates as CASSLAGAAYEQYF.